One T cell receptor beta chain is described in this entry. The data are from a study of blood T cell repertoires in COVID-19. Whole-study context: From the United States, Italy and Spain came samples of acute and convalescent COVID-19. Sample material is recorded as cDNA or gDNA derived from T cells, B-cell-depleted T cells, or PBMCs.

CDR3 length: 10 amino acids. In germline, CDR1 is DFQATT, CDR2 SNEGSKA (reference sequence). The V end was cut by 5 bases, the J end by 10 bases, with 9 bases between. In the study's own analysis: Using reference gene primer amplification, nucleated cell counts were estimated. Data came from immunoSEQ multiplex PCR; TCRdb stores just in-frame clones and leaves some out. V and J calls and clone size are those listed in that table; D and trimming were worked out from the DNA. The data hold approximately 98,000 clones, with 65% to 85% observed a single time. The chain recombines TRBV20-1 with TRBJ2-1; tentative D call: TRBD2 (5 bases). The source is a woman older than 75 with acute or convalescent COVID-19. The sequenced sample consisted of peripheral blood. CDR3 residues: CSARTEEQFF. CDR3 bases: TGCAGTGCTCGGACTGAGGAGCAGTTCTTC.